These 28 T cell receptor beta chains were sequenced from one sample in a study of blood T cell repertoires in COVID-19. Produced via immunoSEQ multiplex PCR; TCRdb's table is partial and in-frame only. The data show 290,000 or so clones, roughly 89% seen once. Input material: PBMCs or T cells enriched from blood (not recorded which). Source of these receptors: a woman aged 18-29 years with acute COVID-19.

The V and J genes are TRBV5-6 and TRBJ1-6, with D tentatively TRBD1 (6 bases). Deletions cut 0 bases from V and 10 bases from J, with 8 bases between. Germline V gene data show CDR1 as SGHDT and CDR2 as YYEEEE. The CDR3 has 13 residues. The CDR3 region is CASSLEGGSPLHF. As DNA, the CDR3 is TGTGCCAGCAGCTTGGAAGGGGGATCACCCCTCCACTTT. The entire variable domain, with the rest obtained from reference TRBV5-6 and TRBJ1-6, is as follows: DAGVTQSPTHLIKTRGQQVTLRCSPKSGHDTVSWYQQALGQGPQFIFQYYEEEERQRGNFPDRFSGHQFPNYSSELNVNALLLGDSALYLCASSLEGGSPLHFGNGTRLTVT.

The chain has TRBV28 and TRBJ2-2, with D possibly matching TRBD1 (5 bases). Trimming removed 5 bases at V and 4 bases at J, with 8 bases between. Per germline, CDR1 MDHEN and CDR2 SYDVKM. The CDR3 extends over 13 amino acids. The CDR3 loop reads CASSNQGTGELFF. CDR3 sequence (DNA): TGTGCCAGCAGTAACCAGGGCACCGGGGAGCTGTTTTTT.

The rearrangement links TRBV7-3 to TRBJ1-1, with a tentative D call TRBD1 (5 bases). Germline lookup yields CDR1 SGHTA and CDR2 FQGTGA. The V end was cut by 5 bases, the J end by 4 bases, with 14 bases between. CDR3 length: 14 residues. The DNA of the CDR3 is TGTGCCAGCAGCCGCAATCCGGGGGGCACTGAAGCTTTCTTT. The encoded protein is CASSRNPGGTEAFF.

The V call is TRBV18, the J call TRBJ2-3; D uncertain. V lost 2 bases and J lost 0, with 12 bases in between. The CDR3 totals 16 residues. Germline V gene lookup returns CDR1 KGHSH and CDR2 LQKENI. The CDR3 bases are TGTGCCAGCTCACCAGAGGCGTGGAGCAGCACAGATACGCAGTATTTT. Protein product: CASSPEAWSSTDTQYF.

The rearrangement uses TRBV19 and TRBJ2-1; D might be TRBD2 (5 bases). The CDR3 loop spans 12 amino acids. CDR1 is LNHDA, CDR2 SQIVND, per germline (reference sequence). The V end was cut by 5 bases, the J end by 8 bases, with 10 bases between. The chain's CDR3 is CASSPTGDEQFF. The CDR3 DNA is TGTGCCAGTAGTCCTACCGGGGATGAGCAGTTCTTC.

The gene calls are TRBV10-3 and TRBJ2-3; TRBD1 aligns across 9 bases. V trimming: 0 bases; J trimming: 6 bases; junction bases outside the gene matches: 13. Germline values: CDR1 ENHRY, CDR2 SYGVKD. The CDR3 contains 18 residues. CDR3 nucleotide sequence: TGTGCCATCAGTGAGTCGTGGACAGGGGTAGAACATCGGGATACGCAGTATTTT. Translation: CAISESWTGVEHRDTQYF.

The CDR3 DNA follows: TGCAGCGTAACCGGACAGATGAACACTGAAGCTTTCTTT. Protein sequence: CSVTGQMNTEAFF. The rearrangement links TRBV29-1 to TRBJ1-1; D might be TRBD1 (6 bases). V shed 6 bases and J shed 0 bases, with 11 bases lying between them. The CDR3 sequence is 13 residues long. The germline CDR1 and CDR2 sequences are SQVTM and ANQGSEA.

V is TRBV28 and J is TRBJ2-3; 7 positions agree with TRBD2. V trimming: 2 bases; J trimming: 6 bases; junction bases outside the gene matches: 8. The CDR3 runs 15 residues. The V gene's germline CDR1 is MDHEN and CDR2 SYDVKM. The CDR3 sequence: CASSLGGRGSDTQYF. In nucleotides, the CDR3 is TGTGCCAGCAGTTTAGGCGGGAGAGGTTCGGATACGCAGTATTTT.

CDR3: CASRYRGKNIQYF. The CDR3 region has the DNA TGTGCCAGCAGATACAGGGGTAAAAACATTCAGTACTTC. This chain links TRBV6-5 with TRBJ2-4, with 7 bases identical to TRBD1. Germline loops: CDR1 MNHEY, CDR2 SVGAGI. The CDR3 covers 13 residues. V gave up 6 bases and J gave up 4 bases; unmatched junction bases: 3.

V usage is TRBV5-1 and J usage is TRBJ2-3, with a weak D call TRBD2 (6 bases). CDR3 length equals 15 residues. Trimming removed 0 bases at V and 6 bases at J, with 14 bases between. The germline CDR1 and CDR2 sequences are SGHRS and YFSETQ. The CDR3 nucleotides are TGCGCCAGCAGCTTGGGGGGACTGCAGGAGGATACGCAGTATTTT. Its translation is CASSLGGLQEDTQYF.

The V call is TRBV27, the J call TRBJ2-1, with a weak D call TRBD2 (6 bases). Germline V gene sequence: CDR1 MNHEY, CDR2 SMNVEV (reference sequence). With 4 bases removed from V and 3 bases from J, the gap between germline ends came to 13 bases. This CDR3 has 15 amino acids. The DNA for the CDR3 is TGTGCCAGCAGTTGGGTACTAGCCGACTACAATGAGCAGTTCTTC. It codes for CASSWVLADYNEQFF.

This clone was observed a single time. The chain is built from TRBV6-5 and TRBJ2-1; 9 positions agree with TRBD1. CDR3 size: 15 residues. CDR1 and CDR2 from the germline V gene are MNHEY and SVGAGI. Trimming cost V 7 bases and J 2 bases; bases outside gene matches: 6. CDR3 sequence (DNA): TGTGCCAGCAAGTTGACAGGGGGGCCCTACAATGAGCAGTTCTTC. It is translated as CASKLTGGPYNEQFF.

The rearrangement links TRBV4-2 to TRBJ1-6; TRBD1 matches at 9 bases. Germline CDR1 and CDR2: LGHNA and YNFKEQ. The CDR3 covers 17 residues. V lost 0 bases to trimming and J lost 10 bases; unmatched junction nucleotides: 10. The CDR3 loop reads CASSQDKGQGLKSPLHF. DNA for the CDR3: TGTGCCAGCAGCCAAGATAAGGGACAGGGCCTAAAATCACCCCTCCACTTT.

The gene calls are TRBV11-2 and TRBJ1-1, with D unclear. Germline V gene sequence: CDR1 SGHAT, CDR2 FQNNGV. V dropped 0 bases and J dropped 6 bases, with 11 bases sitting between them. This CDR3 has 14 amino acids. The CDR3 DNA reads as TGTGCCAGCAGCTTAGATCGGGGTGCGGCTGAAGCTTTCTTT. Translation: CASSLDRGAAEAFF.

This rearrangement joins TRBV11-2 to TRBJ2-1; 11 positions match TRBD1. In germline, CDR1 is SGHAT, CDR2 FQNNGV. The CDR3 loop spans 15 amino acids. V gave up 4 bases and J gave up 8 bases; unmatched junction bases: 7. The CDR3 protein is CASSWGQGDYHEQFF. CDR3 DNA sequence: TGTGCCAGCAGCTGGGGACAGGGGGACTATCATGAGCAGTTCTTC.

The sample holds one count of this clone. This sequence joins TRBV2 and TRBJ2-1; TRBD1 agrees at 8 bases. V lost 4 bases, J lost 7 bases, and 0 bases stayed unmatched. This CDR3 is built from 12 residues. Germline loops: CDR1 SNHLY, CDR2 FYNNEI. CDR3 sequence (DNA): TGTGCCAGCAGTGGGACAGGGAATGAGCAGTTCTTC. Protein product: CASSGTGNEQFF.

The rearrangement uses TRBV7-2 and TRBJ1-2, with D possibly TRBD1 on 6 matching bases. From germline, CDR1 is SGHTA and CDR2 FQGNSA. V was trimmed by 4 bases and J by 1 base, leaving 13 bases between them. The CDR3 sequence is 15 residues long. The CDR3 DNA reads TGTGCCAGCAGCTCCCAGACAGGCGGTAACTATGGCTACACCTTC. It is translated as CASSSQTGGNYGYTF.

This chain links TRBV28 with TRBJ2-1, with 7 bases lining up with TRBD2. V trimming: 3 bases; J trimming: 7 bases; junction bases outside the gene matches: 6. Germline CDR1 MDHEN, CDR2 SYDVKM. The CDR3 runs to 14 residues. CDR3 loop: CASSLGGSRNEQFF. The CDR3 nucleotides read TGTGCCAGCAGTTTGGGCGGGAGCCGAAATGAGCAGTTCTTC.

The V gene is TRBV9, the J gene TRBJ2-2; 7 nucleotides line up with TRBD1. Per the germline V gene, CDR1 is SGDLS and CDR2 is YYNGEE. The J segment lost 5 bases and the V segment lost 1 base, leaving 8 bases of the junction unmatched. The CDR3 contains 16 residues. CDR3 DNA sequence: TGTGCCAGCAGCGTAAGGGGACAGCTAAGGACCGGGGAGCTGTTTTTT. This gives the protein CASSVRGQLRTGELFF.

The chain joins TRBV4-1 to TRBJ1-4; TRBD1 agrees at 7 bases. The trim removed 3 bases at V and 1 base at J, leaving 14 bases unmatched. Germline V gives CDR1 MGHRA, CDR2 YSYEKL. The CDR3 has 19 residues. CDR3: CASSHHLGEQGITNEKLFF. CDR3 in DNA: TGCGCCAGCAGCCACCACTTGGGGGAACAGGGGATAACTAATGAAAAACTGTTTTTT.

The chain carries TRBV29-1 and TRBJ2-5; 15 bases are a match to TRBD2. The CDR3 spans 14 residues. CDR1 SQVTM and CDR2 ANQGSEA come from the germline V gene. V lost 6 bases, J lost 11 bases, and 10 bases stayed unmatched. The CDR3 protein is CSVGTSGRTLGQYF. The CDR3 coding sequence is TGCAGCGTAGGGACTAGCGGGAGGACCTTGGGTCAGTACTTC.

The gene calls are TRBV28 and TRBJ1-5; the D is unclear. The germline V gene has CDR1 MDHEN and CDR2 SYDVKM. The CDR3 loop spans 14 amino acids. V lost 3 bases and J lost 4, with 10 bases in between. Written as DNA, the CDR3 is TGTGCCAGCAGTTTTTCAGGTTTAAATCAGCCCCAGCATTTT. Translation: CASSFSGLNQPQHF.

The gene calls are TRBV28 and TRBJ1-6; the D is unclear. Germline V lookup: CDR1 MDHEN, CDR2 SYDVKM. The CDR3 has 19 amino acids. V lost 2 bases, J lost 0 bases, and 17 bases lay in between. The CDR3 loop reads CASSLSDGVLSSYNSPLHF. In DNA form, the CDR3 reads TGTGCCAGCAGTTTAAGTGACGGGGTTTTAAGCTCCTATAATTCACCCCTCCACTTT.

The chain is built from TRBV10-1 and TRBJ2-3; TRBD2 might be the D (5 bases). This CDR3 is built from 14 residues. Germline values: CDR1 WNHNN, CDR2 SYGVQD (reference sequence). The V end was cut by 6 bases, the J end by 6 bases, with 16 bases between. Here the CDR3 reads CASSGDREGDTQYF. The CDR3 bases are TGCGCCAGCAGCGGGGATAGGGAAGGGGATACGCAGTATTTT.

V is TRBV5-6 and J is TRBJ2-7, with TRBD1 identical over 10 bases. The CDR3 extends over 14 amino acids. CDR1 and CDR2 from the germline V gene are SGHDT and YYEEEE. After removal of 7 bases from V and 5 bases from J, the junction contained 9 bases not matched to a gene. DNA for the CDR3: TGTGCCAGCCGGCCATTTGGACAGGGGGACGAGCAGTACTTC. Protein: CASRPFGQGDEQYF.

The V gene is TRBV19, the J gene TRBJ2-2; a possible D gene is TRBD2 (5 bases). CDR3 length equals 15 residues. V shed 5 bases and J shed 0 bases, with 10 bases lying between them. Germline loops: CDR1 LNHDA, CDR2 SQIVND (reference sequence). CDR3 in amino acids: CASSFRTSNTGELFF. Written as DNA, the CDR3 is TGTGCCAGTAGTTTTAGGACTTCGAACACCGGGGAGCTGTTTTTT.

This chain uses TRBV3-1 (or the pseudogene TRBV3-2) with TRBJ2-3; TRBD1 agrees at 7 bases. CDR3 size: 15 residues. Per the germline V gene, CDR1 is LGHDT and CDR2 is YNNKEL (reference sequence). Unmatched junction bases numbered 7, after V lost 3 bases and J lost 4 bases. The CDR3 sequence is CASSHHRGGSDTQYF. CDR3 sequence (DNA): TGTGCCAGCAGCCATCACAGGGGTGGGTCAGATACGCAGTATTTT.

J is TRBJ2-7 and V is TRBV2; 12 nucleotides line up with TRBD2. The CDR3 consists of 16 residues. V gave up 3 bases and J gave up 4 bases; unmatched junction bases: 7. Germline V gene lookup returns CDR1 SNHLY and CDR2 FYNNEI. In DNA form, the CDR3 reads TGTGCCAGCAGTGATGAGCGACTAGCGGGAGTTTACGAGCAGTACTTC. The encoded protein is CASSDERLAGVYEQYF.